The 23 T cell receptor beta chains below all came from one sample that was sequenced in a study of T cell responses to AZD1222 COVID-19 vaccine. Clones were read by immunoSEQ multiplex PCR, and TCRdb kept only the in-frame ones, dropping some. The table records some 92,000 clones, approximately 91% of them present only once. Sequencing used peripheral blood, obtained on day 0 of AZD1222 vaccination. The origin of the receptors is an adult in good health.

The chain is built from TRBV19 and TRBJ2-7, with 13 bases lining up with TRBD2. Trimming took 4 bases from V and 0 from J; bases not matched to a gene: 0. The CDR3 loop spans 15 amino acids. In germline, CDR1 is LNHDA, CDR2 SQIVND (reference sequence). CDR3 amino acids: CASSRLAGGSYEQYF. CDR3 sequence (DNA): TGTGCCAGTAGTAGACTAGCGGGAGGCTCCTACGAGCAGTACTTC.

This sequence joins TRBV28 and TRBJ2-7, with D unresolved. The CDR3 length is 10 residues. V lost 1 base, J lost 6 bases, and 1 base lay in between. The germline V gene has CDR1 MDHEN and CDR2 SYDVKM. The DNA of the CDR3 is TGTGCCAGCAGTTTATCCGAGCAGTACTTC. Its translation: CASSLSEQYF.

The rearrangement joins TRBV28 to TRBJ2-7; D is possibly TRBD2 (5 bases). The germline V gene has CDR1 MDHEN and CDR2 SYDVKM. The CDR3 has 15 residues. Trimming left V 3 bases short and J 6 bases short, with 18 bases between. CDR3 region: CASSFPLTGWGEQYF. CDR3 nucleotides: TGTGCCAGCAGTTTTCCCCTCACGGGGTGGGGCGAGCAGTACTTC.

The V gene is TRBV7-9, the J gene TRBJ1-1; weak D call: TRBD1 (5 bases). The CDR3 spans 13 residues. The V gene lost 5 bases and the J gene lost 3 bases, with 10 bases spanning the gap. Germline V CDR1 and CDR2: SEHNR, FQNEAQ (reference sequence). The chain's CDR3 is CASSPRGDTEAFF. The CDR3 region has the DNA TGTGCCAGCAGCCCTCGGGGGGACACTGAAGCTTTCTTT.

J is TRBJ1-1 and V is TRBV19; D gene ambiguous. CDR1 LNHDA and CDR2 SQIVND come from the germline V gene (reference sequence). Trimming took 4 bases from V and 2 from J, leaving 8 bases between them. This CDR3 has 13 residues. CDR3 nucleotide sequence: TGTGCCAGTAGTAGCCAGGCAAACACTGAAGCTTTCTTT. Translated: CASSSQANTEAFF.

The CDR3 sequence: CASSPGQGSSNYGYTF. CDR3 sequence (DNA): TGTGCCAGCAGCCCGGGACAGGGGTCCTCTAACTATGGCTACACCTTC. The V and J genes are TRBV7-9 and TRBJ1-2; 10 positions match TRBD1. Germline CDR1 reads SEHNR; CDR2 reads FQNEAQ (reference sequence). V dropped 5 bases and J dropped 0; count of bases not matched to a gene: 6. The CDR3 extends over 16 amino acids.

This rearrangement joins TRBV4-1 to TRBJ1-1, with D unresolved. Germline CDR1 and CDR2: MGHRA and YSYEKL. CDR3 size: 11 residues. The V end lost 2 bases, the J end lost 11 bases, and 9 bases lay between the germline ends. The CDR3 nucleotides read TGCGCCAGCAGCCAACGCAACCGGGCTTTCTTT. Protein sequence: CASSQRNRAFF.

This rearrangement joins TRBV6-2 or TRBV6-3 to TRBJ1-5; TRBD1 matches 11 bases. The CDR3 loop spans 14 amino acids. Unmatched junction bases numbered 5, after V lost 6 bases and J lost 7 bases. Per the germline V gene, CDR1 is MNHEY and CDR2 is SVGEGT. The CDR3 reads CASSWTGGRQPQHF. The CDR3 bases are TGTGCCAGCAGCTGGACAGGGGGCAGGCAGCCCCAGCATTTT.

The chain combines TRBV3-1 (or the pseudogene TRBV3-2) with TRBJ1-6, with a possible D match to TRBD1 (5 bases). The CDR3 sequence is 15 residues long. Germline values: CDR1 LGHDT, CDR2 YNNKEL (reference sequence). The ends were cut back, 6 bases at V and 8 bases at J, with 17 bases in the middle. The CDR3 region has the DNA TGTGCCAGCAGTCCGACAGTCGGCGGGGATTCACCCCTCCACTTT. Amino acid sequence: CASSPTVGGDSPLHF.

This clone has a handful of counts. The chain combines TRBV9 with TRBJ2-7; 7 nucleotides agree with TRBD2. Germline V gives CDR1 SGDLS, CDR2 YYNGEE. The CDR3 loop spans 16 amino acids. Losses at the gene ends were 0 bases for V and 0 bases for J; bases not matched to a gene: 6. Here the CDR3 DNA reads TGTGCCAGCAGCGTAGCTAGCGGATTAAGCTCCTACGAGCAGTACTTC. Translation gives CASSVASGLSSYEQYF.

V usage is TRBV19 and J usage is TRBJ1-5, with no clear D. The CDR3 runs to 15 residues. CDR1 is LNHDA and CDR2 is SQIVND in the germline V gene (reference sequence). The V gene lost 1 base and the J gene lost 0 bases, with 7 bases spanning the gap. The CDR3 region has the DNA TGTGCCAGTAGTATAGGCCCGTATAGCAATCAGCCCCAGCATTTT. Its protein is CASSIGPYSNQPQHF.

This chain joins TRBV28 and TRBJ1-2; maybe TRBD1 (5 bases). CDR1 and CDR2 (germline): MDHEN, SYDVKM. V lost 7 bases to trimming and J lost 3 bases, with 15 bases between them. This CDR3 is 14 amino acids long. CDR3 coding DNA: TGTGCCAGCACCCCGGCGGGGGTGGACTATGGCTACACCTTC. This sequence encodes CASTPAGVDYGYTF.

This chain links TRBV30 with TRBJ2-7; 7 positions match TRBD2. Germline V CDR1 and CDR2: GTSNPN, SVGIG (reference sequence). Germline trimming cut 5 bases from V and 3 bases from J; bases unmatched to any gene: 10. CDR3 length equals 14 residues. The CDR3 DNA is TGTGCCTGGGCTGGGGGGGGTTCGAGCTACGAGCAGTACTTC. Translating gives CAWAGGGSSYEQYF.

The chain recombines TRBV6-6 with TRBJ1-1, with 8 nucleotides matching TRBD1. The germline V gene encodes CDR1 MNHNY and CDR2 SVGAGI (reference sequence). The CDR3 extends over 14 amino acids. J gave up 5 bases and V 4 bases, and 6 bases lay outside the gene matches. The CDR3, as DNA: TGTGCCAGCAGTTTACCAGGGGGCGTGACTGAAGCTTTCTTT. Translating gives CASSLPGGVTEAFF.

The rearrangement uses TRBV6-2 or TRBV6-3 and TRBJ1-1; D ambiguous. The germline V gene has CDR1 MNHEY and CDR2 SVGEGT. V lost 5 bases and J lost 0, with 7 bases in between. The CDR3 has 13 residues. CDR3 amino acids: CASSDRMNTEAFF. CDR3 nucleotides: TGTGCCAGCAGTGATAGAATGAACACTGAAGCTTTCTTT.

The J gene is TRBJ2-3, the V gene TRBV7-3, with TRBD1 matching over 8 bases. The ends lost 5 bases at V and 0 bases at J; junction bases unmatched: 7. Germline assignment: CDR1 SGHTA and CDR2 FQGTGA. The CDR3 length is 16 residues. Here the CDR3 reads CASSNRGTESTDTQYF. DNA for the CDR3: TGTGCCAGCAGCAACAGGGGGACGGAGAGCACAGATACGCAGTATTTT.

The rearrangement uses TRBV7-3 and TRBJ2-2, with D uncertain. The length of the CDR3 is 13 residues. Deletions cut 2 bases from V and 6 bases from J, with 7 bases between. Looked up from germline, CDR1 is SGHTA and CDR2 is FQGTGA. The CDR3 region has the DNA TGTGCCAGCAGCTTACTAGGCCCCGGGGAGCTGTTTTTT. Translated: CASSLLGPGELFF. Drawing the rest from reference TRBV7-3 and TRBJ2-2, the complete variable domain is GAGVSQTPSNKVTEKGKYVELRCDPISGHTALYWYRQSLGQGPEFLIYFQGTGAADDSGLPNDRFFAVRPEGSVSTLKIQRTERGDSAVYLCASSLLGPGELFFGEGSRLTVL.

J is TRBJ2-3 and V is TRBV6-2 or TRBV6-3; TRBD2 matches at 12 bases. The V gene's germline CDR1 is MNHEY and CDR2 SVGEGT. Trimming at V came to 5 bases and at J to 5 bases, leaving 2 bases not matched to a gene. The CDR3 length is 14 residues. Here the CDR3 reads CASSRTSGIDTQYF. CDR3 nucleotides: TGTGCCAGCAGTAGGACTAGCGGGATAGATACGCAGTATTTT.

This chain joins TRBV23-1 and TRBJ1-3, with D hard to call. TRBV23-1 is treated as an ORF (open reading frame) with a function not yet certain. This CDR3 has 13 residues. Trimming removed 2 bases at V and 4 bases at J, with 6 bases between. The chain's CDR3 is CASSQKAGNTIYF. CDR3 bases: TGCGCCAGCAGTCAAAAAGCCGGAAACACCATATATTTT.

This chain links TRBV6-1 with TRBJ1-2; D call uncertain. Germline assignment: CDR1 MNHNS and CDR2 SASEGT. The CDR3 contains 13 residues. The germline V and J ends were trimmed by 3 bases and 6 bases, with 11 bases remaining between them. The DNA for the CDR3 is TGTGCCAGCAGTGAGGTCTTGAGGGATGGCTACACCTTC. This gives the protein CASSEVLRDGYTF.

CDR3 residues: CAFAGYSNQPQHF. The CDR3 DNA reads TGTGCCTTTGCAGGGTATAGCAATCAGCCCCAGCATTTT. The rearrangement joins TRBV30 to TRBJ1-5; D is possibly TRBD1 (5 bases). Per the germline V gene, CDR1 is GTSNPN and CDR2 is SVGIG (reference sequence). CDR3 length: 13 amino acids. Trimming took off 7 bases at V and 0 bases at J, with 10 bases between the two ends.

The J gene is TRBJ2-7, the V gene TRBV28; TRBD1 matches at 8 bases. Germline CDR1 and CDR2: MDHEN and SYDVKM. The V segment lost 6 bases and the J segment 3 bases; nucleotides outside the gene matches: 4. This CDR3 comprises 13 residues. The CDR3 loop is CASSLGQDYEQYF. The CDR3 DNA reads as TGTGCCAGCAGCCTGGGACAGGACTACGAGCAGTACTTC.

The chain employs TRBV7-2 and TRBJ1-2; D ambiguous. The CDR3 consists of 15 residues. Looked up from germline, CDR1 is SGHTA and CDR2 is FQGNSA. Trimming cost V 2 bases and J 2 bases, with 12 bases left between them. In nucleotides, the CDR3 is TGTGCCAGCAGCTTACTAGATGGCGGAAACTATGGCTACACCTTC. It specifies CASSLLDGGNYGYTF. The variable domain in full, with the rest retrieved from reference TRBV7-2 and TRBJ1-2, is GAGVSQSPSNKVTEKGKDVELRCDPISGHTALYWYRQSLGQGLEFLIYFQGNSAPDKSGLPSDRFSAERTGGSVSTLTIQRTQQEDSAVYLCASSLLDGGNYGYTFGSGTRLTVV.